This T cell receptor beta chain emerged from a study of blood T cells in healthy people across ages. In the study overall: Template-switching capture recovered about one barcoded beta molecule per two T cells. General observations from the study: Without sorted subsets, naive and antigen-experienced compartments could not be conclusively compared. Versus aged donors, long-lived donors had higher diversity and more naive CD4+ cells.

Through a sample-barcoded 5' primer and a J-beta primer mix, a second PCR was run for roughly 7 to 12 cycles. One entry per CDR3 protein results from TCRdb running MiXCR on the 5' RACE reads. The repertoire includes about 730,000 distinct CDR3 sequences, roughly 44% of them detected once, and 20% to 25% sits in the top ten. In its sample, this clonotype was seen a few times. Its specificity is unknown. This TCR came from a woman aged 60 to 75 in good health. Material: blood.

The CDR3 sequence: CSARGLRYNEQFF. As DNA, the CDR3 is TGCAGTGCTAGAGGGCTTAGATACAATGAGCAGTTCTTC. The chain carries TRBV20-1 and TRBJ2-1; D is ambiguous. V lost 1 base and J lost 4, with 8 bases in between. From germline, CDR1 is DFQATT and CDR2 SNEGSKA (reference sequence). The CDR3 has 13 residues.